These 28 T cell receptor beta chains share one sample of origin, sequenced in a study of T cells in Graves' hyperthyroidism and ophthalmopathy. The CDR3 regions of TCR beta were amplified from RNA transcripts. First-round RT-PCR of the TCR CDR3 relied on the HTBI primer set. MiXCR was run by TCRdb on the multiplex PCR reads, yielding one entry per CDR3 protein. The data hold about 560,000 distinct CDR3 sequences, with 11% to 15% observed a single time. Sequences were obtained from blood. The receptors shown here come from a woman in her thirties or forties with Graves' hyperthyroidism.

This clonotype was counted at least ten times. The chain couples TRBV12-3 or TRBV12-4 to TRBJ2-5, with D hard to call. Between the trimmed V and J ends, which lost 3 bases and 4 bases, there was a span of 3 bases. The CDR3 length is 11 residues. In DNA form, the CDR3 reads TGTGCCAGCAGTTTCTTAGAGACCCAGTACTTC. Translated: CASSFLETQYF.

This clonotype was detected ten times or more. The chain joins TRBV5-1 to TRBJ2-3; 7 nucleotides line up with TRBD1. Germline CDR1 and CDR2: SGHRS and YFSETQ. V shed 7 bases, J shed 5 bases, and the junction held 7 bases outside the gene matches. The CDR3 consists of 13 residues. The CDR3 loop is CASSQGDGDTQYF. Here the CDR3 DNA reads TGCGCCAGCTCCCAGGGGGACGGAGATACGCAGTATTTT.

The chain links TRBV27 to TRBJ1-4; possibly TRBD1 for D (5 bases). The ends were cut back, 7 bases at V and 10 bases at J, with 19 bases in the middle. The CDR3 runs to 14 residues. Germline CDR1 and CDR2: MNHEY and SMNVEV (reference sequence). The DNA of the CDR3 is TGTGCCAGCAAAACTGGGACCGGAGGAGGAAAACTGTTTTTT. Translated, it gives CASKTGTGGGKLFF. Filled out from reference TRBV27 and TRBJ1-4, the complete variable domain reads EAQVTQNPRYLITVTGKKLTVTCSQNMNHEYMSWYRQDPGLGLRQIYYSMNVEVTDKGDVPEGYKVSRKEKRNFPLILESPSPNQTSLYFCASKTGTGGGKLFFGSGTQLSVL.

This clonotype was seen only a few times. This may come from a read error, since a much larger clone is one base off. Lacking the conserved final phenylalanine or tryptophan, this CDR3 likely reflects a read error. Written as DNA, the CDR3 is TGTGCCAGCAGCCTCCGACTAGCGGGAGACCAAGAGACCCAGTACCTC. Its protein is CASSLRLAGDQETQYL. The chain carries TRBV11-3 and TRBJ2-5; the match to TRBD2 covers 12 bases. The V and J ends lost 5 bases and 0 bases, in that order; junction bases with no gene match: 4. CDR1 SGHNT and CDR2 YENEEA come from the germline V gene. This CDR3 has 16 residues.

The rearrangement uses TRBV14 and TRBJ2-7; the D is unclear. The ends were cut back, 5 bases at V and 4 bases at J, with 9 bases in the middle. CDR1 SGHDN and CDR2 FVKESK come from the germline V gene. CDR3 length equals 12 residues. DNA of the CDR3: TGTGCCAGCAGCGCTCAAAGGTACGAGCAGTACTTC. It yields the protein CASSAQRYEQYF.

This clonotype was seen many times. This chain uses TRBV20-1 with TRBJ2-5; 7 bases align to TRBD1. CDR3 length: 15 residues. Germline values: CDR1 DFQATT, CDR2 SNEGSKA (reference sequence). The junction had 12 bases not matched to a gene; V was cut back by 5 bases and J by 3 bases. The chain's CDR3 is CSAPKQGIGEETQYF. The CDR3 DNA follows: TGCAGTGCTCCGAAACAGGGGATTGGGGAAGAGACCCAGTACTTC.

This clonotype has at least ten counts. The chain couples TRBV20-1 to TRBJ1-1, with D perhaps matching TRBD1 (6 bases). Germline V gene sequence: CDR1 DFQATT, CDR2 SNEGSKA (reference sequence). This CDR3 spans 12 amino acids. Trimming took off 6 bases at V and 4 bases at J, with 12 bases between the two ends. CDR3 coding DNA: TGCAGTGCAAGGGGGGGTGCCACTGAAGCTTTCTTT. Its translation is CSARGGATEAFF.

This clonotype was detected ten times or more. V is TRBV20-1 and J is TRBJ2-1; D is unresolved. This CDR3 comprises 11 residues. Per the germline V gene, CDR1 is DFQATT and CDR2 is SNEGSKA (reference sequence). Deletions cut 5 bases from V and 4 bases from J, with 6 bases between. The CDR3 nucleotides read TGCAGTGCTGACAAGTACAATGAGCAGTTCTTC. Its protein product is CSADKYNEQFF.

Many counts were recorded for this clonotype. The genes are TRBV28 and TRBJ1-1; 7 positions agree with TRBD1. J was trimmed by 10 bases and V by 4 bases; bases with no gene match: 9. CDR3 length: 13 residues. Germline V gene lookup returns CDR1 MDHEN and CDR2 SYDVKM. CDR3 loop: CASSSGQAPRAFF. The CDR3 DNA reads as TGTGCCAGCAGTTCCGGACAGGCCCCGCGAGCTTTCTTT.

This clonotype was detected ten times or more. CDR3 coding DNA: TGTGCCAGCTCACCGCGGACTCCTACCTACGAGCAGTACTTC. This codes for CASSPRTPTYEQYF. This chain connects TRBV18 to TRBJ2-7; D may be TRBD2 (5 bases). This CDR3 has 14 amino acids. Deletions cut 3 bases from V and 2 bases from J, with 11 bases between. Germline-derived CDR1 and CDR2 are KGHSH and LQKENI.

The rearrangement joins TRBV29-1 to TRBJ2-1; TRBD2 matches 11 bases. Per the germline V gene, CDR1 is SQVTM and CDR2 is ANQGSEA. The J segment lost 9 bases and the V segment lost 7 bases, leaving 5 bases of the junction unmatched. The CDR3 consists of 12 residues. The CDR3 sequence: CSAGLAGGEQFF. The CDR3 nucleotides are TGCAGCGCTGGACTAGCGGGCGGTGAGCAGTTCTTC.

This clonotype was found many times. This sequence joins TRBV27 and TRBJ2-7; D tentatively fits TRBD1 or TRBD2 (5 bases each). Germline lookup yields CDR1 MNHEY and CDR2 SMNVEV (reference sequence). The V end lost 2 bases, the J end lost 0 bases, and 11 bases lay between the germline ends. The CDR3 has 15 amino acids. The CDR3 sequence: CASSLISGTSYEQYF. The DNA of the CDR3 is TGTGCCAGCAGTTTAATATCCGGGACCTCCTACGAGCAGTACTTC.

V usage is TRBV15 and J usage is TRBJ2-3; D call uncertain. Germline V CDR1 and CDR2: LNHNV, YYDKDF (reference sequence). The CDR3 totals 12 residues. Trimming removed 6 bases at V and 0 bases at J, with 4 bases between. The CDR3 loop is CATSPSTDTQYF. The DNA for the CDR3 is TGTGCCACCAGTCCTAGCACAGATACGCAGTATTTT.

This clonotype was seen ten or more times. The chain links TRBV6-2 or TRBV6-3 to TRBJ2-1, with 9 bases matching TRBD2. Germline values: CDR1 MNHEY, CDR2 SVGEGT. With V trimmed by 0 bases and J by 4 bases, 4 bases remained unmatched. This CDR3 is 16 amino acids long. DNA for the CDR3: TGTGCCAGCAGTTACTCAGGGCTAGCGGGGTACAATGAGCAGTTCTTC. Amino acids: CASSYSGLAGYNEQFF.

In its sample, this clonotype was seen a few times. This may arise from a read error, as a much more abundant clone is one base away. The rearrangement joins TRBV28 to TRBJ2-1; D is unresolved. V lost 7 bases and J lost 2, with 18 bases in between. CDR1 MDHEN and CDR2 SYDVKM come from the germline V gene. The CDR3 runs to 16 residues. The CDR3, as DNA: TGTGCCAGCACCGTCCCGGGTCCACCACCCTACAATGAGCAGTTCTTC. Amino acid sequence: CASTVPGPPPYNEQFF. Combining the CDR3 with reference TRBV28 and TRBJ2-1 gives the whole variable domain DVKVTQSSRYLVKRTGEKVFLECVQDMDHENMFWYRQDPGLGLRLIYFSYDVKMKEKGDIPEGYSVSREKKERFSLILESASTNQTSMYLCASTVPGPPPYNEQFFGPGTRLTVL.

J is TRBJ2-7 and V is TRBV7-2; 10 positions agree with TRBD1. Trimming took 4 bases from V and 5 from J; bases not matched to a gene: 11. Germline lookup yields CDR1 SGHTA and CDR2 FQGNSA. The CDR3 has 16 amino acids. CDR3 in amino acids: CASSSVSRTGGHEQYF. In DNA form, the CDR3 reads TGTGCCAGCAGCTCTGTTTCTCGGACAGGGGGGCACGAGCAGTACTTC.

This clonotype was counted ten times or more. This sequence joins TRBV20-1 and TRBJ2-7; the D gene is possibly TRBD2 (6 bases). The CDR3 extends over 14 amino acids. Trimming pared 3 bases from V and 9 bases from J, leaving 21 bases between. CDR1 DFQATT and CDR2 SNEGSKA come from the germline V gene (reference sequence). This CDR3 is CSASPGLYKMGQYF. The CDR3 nucleotides are TGCAGTGCTAGCCCGGGACTCTACAAAATGGGGCAGTACTTC.

The V gene is TRBV20-1, the J gene TRBJ1-2; D uncertain. Trimming cost V 1 base and J 0 bases, with 6 bases left between them. Per the germline V gene, CDR1 is DFQATT and CDR2 is SNEGSKA (reference sequence). The CDR3 sequence is 13 residues long. The DNA of the CDR3 is TGCAGTGCTAGAGCAGAAACTAACTATGGCTACACCTTC. Translated: CSARAETNYGYTF.

Many counts were recorded for this clonotype. This chain joins TRBV20-1 and TRBJ2-2, with 9 bases aligning to TRBD1. Germline V gene lookup returns CDR1 DFQATT and CDR2 SNEGSKA (reference sequence). Germline trimming cut 3 bases from V and 6 bases from J; bases unmatched to any gene: 11. The CDR3 extends over 16 amino acids. The CDR3 loop is CSASDPGQGSAGELFF. The CDR3 nucleotides read TGCAGTGCTAGTGATCCGGGACAGGGTTCAGCCGGGGAGCTGTTTTTT.

This clonotype was seen only a few times. This chain links TRBV6-1 with TRBJ2-1; possible D gene TRBD2, 5 bases. Germline V gene sequence: CDR1 MNHNS, CDR2 SASEGT. Trimming shortened V by 5 bases and J by 12 bases, and 11 bases separated the two germline ends. The CDR3 covers 11 residues. As DNA, the CDR3 is TGTGCCAGCAGTACAAGGACTGTGCAGTTCTTC. This encodes CASSTRTVQFF.

Only a few counts were recorded for this clonotype. The V call is TRBV18, the J call TRBJ2-1; D is undetermined. Trimming shortened V by 1 base and J by 5 bases, and 9 bases separated the two germline ends. This CDR3 has 14 residues. CDR1 is KGHSH and CDR2 is LQKENI in the germline V gene. The CDR3 bases are TGTGCCAGCTCACCACTGGACCGAAACAATGAGCAGTTCTTC. Translating gives CASSPLDRNNEQFF.

This clonotype has ten or more counts. The chain joins TRBV27 to TRBJ2-7; D is unclear. In germline, CDR1 is MNHEY, CDR2 SMNVEV (reference sequence). The CDR3 spans 14 residues. Trimming took 2 bases from V and 7 from J, leaving 15 bases between them. CDR3 sequence: CASSLTPEVGEQYF. As DNA, the CDR3 is TGTGCCAGCAGTTTAACGCCGGAAGTGGGAGAGCAGTACTTC.

Worth noting for this clonotype: Sequence at one end of the junction differs from germline and may be a read error. The chain couples TRBV3-1 to TRBJ2-2; tentative D call: TRBD2 (5 bases). CDR3 length: 14 residues. Germline CDR1 and CDR2: LGHDT and YNNKEL (reference sequence). In nucleotides, the CDR3 is TGTGCCAGCAGGCAAGTGGGAGACACCGGGGAGCTGTTTTTT. Translating gives CASRQVGDTGELFF.

There are many counts of this clonotype. The chain links TRBV7-9 to TRBJ2-3; D remains ambiguous. The germline gives CDR1 SEHNR, CDR2 FQNEAQ (reference sequence). The CDR3 extends over 11 amino acids. V shed 3 bases and J shed 5 bases, with 3 bases lying between them. CDR3 coding DNA: TGTGCCAGCAGCTTCCAAGATACGCAGTATTTT. Amino acids: CASSFQDTQYF.

The chain combines TRBV6-6 with TRBJ1-3; the D is unclear. Trimming took off 2 bases at V and 4 bases at J, with 9 bases between the two ends. The CDR3 loop spans 14 amino acids. CDR1 is MNHNY and CDR2 is SVGAGI in the germline V gene (reference sequence). The CDR3 here is CASSYGVPGNTIYF. CDR3 nucleotides: TGTGCCAGCAGTTACGGGGTACCCGGAAACACCATATATTTT.

This clonotype has just a few counts. The J gene is TRBJ1-1, the V gene TRBV6-1; D remains ambiguous. Trimming removed 4 bases from V and 1 base from J, with 7 bases in between. Germline CDR1 MNHNS, CDR2 SASEGT. The CDR3 length is 13 residues. The DNA for the CDR3 is TGTGCCAGCAGTGCCGACGCGAACACTGAAGCTTTCTTT. It encodes CASSADANTEAFF.

The chain carries TRBV20-1 and TRBJ2-7; D might be TRBD2 (5 bases). In germline, CDR1 is DFQATT, CDR2 SNEGSKA (reference sequence). The V gene lost 5 bases and the J gene lost 6 bases, with 14 bases spanning the gap. The CDR3 spans 12 residues. This CDR3 reads CSAWTPPSEQYF. CDR3 in DNA: TGCAGTGCTTGGACTCCGCCCAGCGAGCAGTACTTC.

This clonotype was seen at least ten times. J is TRBJ2-7 and V is TRBV15; 11 positions match TRBD2. Germline CDR1 reads LNHNV; CDR2 reads YYDKDF (reference sequence). The CDR3 extends over 16 amino acids. J gave up 3 bases and V 4 bases, and 8 bases lay outside the gene matches. The CDR3 sequence is CATSTSGLAEYYEQYF. The CDR3 coding sequence is TGTGCCACCAGCACCTCGGGACTAGCGGAATACTACGAGCAGTACTTC.